A single sample gave rise to the 17 T cell receptor beta chains below, sequenced in a study of shared clonotypes between healthy human individuals. Using immunoSEQ multiplex PCR, the repertoire was profiled, and TCRdb retains in-frame clones only, with some absent. Among about 1.9 million clones listed, 90% to 95% were seen once. Terminally differentiated effector memory CD45RA+ cells were left out of the naive CD8 fraction, which was CD45RO-negative and positively selected for CCR7. Source material: naive CD8+ T cells from PBMCs. These TCRs come from a man younger than 35 in good health. Some clones in this sample may be carry-over from other donors' samples.

The chain links TRBV27 to TRBJ2-2; D might be TRBD1 or TRBD2, each matching 5 bases. The V gene lost 5 bases and the J gene lost 7 bases, with 14 bases spanning the gap. There are 14 residues in the CDR3. Germline loops: CDR1 MNHEY, CDR2 SMNVEV (reference sequence). The CDR3 bases are TGTGCCAGCAGTCCGGGGACCGGCGGCGGGGAGCTGTTTTTT. Its translation: CASSPGTGGGELFF.

The V gene is TRBV28, the J gene TRBJ2-5; D is undetermined. Germline V gives CDR1 MDHEN, CDR2 SYDVKM. The V gene lost 3 bases and the J gene lost 1 base, with 12 bases spanning the gap. The CDR3 runs 15 residues. CDR3 nucleotides: TGTGCCAGCAGTTTGATGACCTTTTCCCAAGAGACCCAGTACTTC. Its translation: CASSLMTFSQETQYF.

The V gene is TRBV7-9, the J gene TRBJ1-1, with D possibly being TRBD1 (5 bases). The CDR3 covers 18 residues. Germline lookup yields CDR1 SEHNR and CDR2 FQNEAQ (reference sequence). V lost 1 base to trimming and J lost 1 base, with 19 bases between them. The CDR3 spells CASSLETPLGDENTEAFF. As DNA, the CDR3 is TGTGCCAGCAGCTTAGAAACCCCGTTGGGGGACGAGAACACTGAAGCTTTCTTT. Combining the CDR3 with reference TRBV7-9 and TRBJ1-1 gives the whole variable domain DTGVSQNPRHKITKRGQNVTFRCDPISEHNRLYWYRQTLGQGPEFLTYFQNEAQLEKSRLLSDRFSAERPKGSFSTLEIQRTEQGDSAMYLCASSLETPLGDENTEAFFGQGTRLTVV.

The DNA for the CDR3 is TGTGCCAGTGAAGTTCAAGAGACCCAGTACTTC. Encoded protein: CASEVQETQYF. The rearrangement uses TRBV28 and TRBJ2-5; D uncertain. CDR1 is MDHEN, CDR2 SYDVKM, per germline. Trimming removed 9 bases from V and 2 bases from J, with 7 bases in between. The CDR3 consists of 11 residues.

This chain connects TRBV10-3 to TRBJ2-1, with 7 bases lining up with TRBD2. V shed 0 bases and J 7 bases; nucleotides not matched to a gene: 9. The CDR3 spans 16 residues. CDR1 and CDR2 from the germline V gene are ENHRY and SYGVKD. This CDR3 reads CAISESGGVLGNEQFF. The CDR3 coding sequence is TGTGCCATCAGTGAGTCTGGGGGGGTGCTGGGGAATGAGCAGTTCTTC.

A word on this clone: At one of its ends the junction is not consistent with the germline gene, which may arise from a read error. This rearrangement joins TRBV6-1 to TRBJ2-7; 11 bases fit TRBD2. This CDR3 is 15 amino acids long. Per germline, CDR1 MNHNS and CDR2 SASEGT. CDR3 residues: CASSDELAGALERYF. In nucleotides, the CDR3 is TGTGCCAGCAGTGATGAACTAGCGGGAGCTCTCGAGCGGTACTTC.

The V call is TRBV27, the J call TRBJ2-7; 7 bases map to TRBD2. Trimming at V came to 6 bases and at J to 2 bases, leaving 16 bases not matched to a gene. Per germline, CDR1 MNHEY and CDR2 SMNVEV (reference sequence). The CDR3 is 17 amino acids. This CDR3 reads CASSPFGLGSRAYEQYF. CDR3 DNA sequence: TGTGCCAGCAGCCCGTTTGGACTAGGATCGCGGGCCTACGAGCAGTACTTC.

V and J are TRBV11-2 and TRBJ2-1; D unclear. The CDR3 is made up of 11 amino acids. V lost 1 base, J lost 12 bases, and 7 bases lay in between. Germline V gives CDR1 SGHAT, CDR2 FQNNGV. In nucleotides, the CDR3 is TGTGCCAGCAGCTTAGGGGGTTGGCAGTTCTTC. Encoded protein: CASSLGGWQFF.

The chain combines TRBV4-1 with TRBJ1-2; TRBD1 matches 9 bases. The V gene's germline CDR1 is MGHRA and CDR2 YSYEKL. The CDR3 contains 15 residues. The V and J ends lost 5 bases and 3 bases, in that order; junction bases with no gene match: 7. The CDR3 nucleotides are TGCGCCAGCAGCACCAACAGGGGGCTCTACTATGGCTACACCTTC. Translated, it gives CASSTNRGLYYGYTF.

The table lists this clone with a few counts. The sample contains more than one DNA sequence encoding this CDR3. The CDR3 region is CASSSSTEAFF. In nucleotides, the CDR3 is TGTGCCAGCAGCTCCAGTACCGAAGCTTTCTTT. V usage is TRBV5-6 and J usage is TRBJ1-1; D is unclear. Germline CDR1 is SGHDT and CDR2 is YYEEEE. This CDR3 has 11 amino acids. Trimming cost V 3 bases and J 8 bases, with 8 bases left between them.

V and J are TRBV27 and TRBJ2-7, with 9 bases identical to TRBD1. CDR1 and CDR2 from the germline V gene are MNHEY and SMNVEV (reference sequence). V lost 5 bases and J lost 5; bases outside the gene matches: 7. CDR3 length equals 14 residues. The CDR3 loop is CASSPGTGFDEQYF. In nucleotides, the CDR3 is TGTGCCAGCAGTCCCGGGACAGGGTTTGACGAGCAGTACTTC.

With respect to this clone: The sample holds other DNA sequences that translate to the same CDR3. The gene calls are TRBV9 and TRBJ1-3; D is ambiguous. V gave up 1 base and J gave up 0 bases, with 5 bases separating them. The CDR3 sequence is 14 residues long. Germline assignment: CDR1 SGDLS and CDR2 YYNGEE. This chain's CDR3 is CASSVPGSGNTIYF. DNA for the CDR3: TGTGCCAGCAGCGTACCCGGCTCTGGAAACACCATATATTTT.

About this clone itself: The sample contains more than one DNA sequence encoding this CDR3. This chain joins TRBV28 and TRBJ1-1; D uncertain. This CDR3 has 12 amino acids. V was trimmed by 2 bases and J by 5 bases, leaving 6 bases between them. Per germline, CDR1 MDHEN and CDR2 SYDVKM. The CDR3 loop is CASSLSGTEAFF. Here the CDR3 DNA reads TGTGCCAGCAGTTTAAGTGGGACTGAAGCTTTCTTT.

The J gene is TRBJ2-7, the V gene TRBV28; TRBD1 matches at 8 bases. The CDR3 length is 14 residues. Looked up from germline, CDR1 is MDHEN and CDR2 is SYDVKM. Unmatched junction bases numbered 9, after V lost 6 bases and J lost 5 bases. The CDR3, as DNA: TGTGCCAGCAGCCTGCGGACAGGGTGGGACGAGCAGTACTTC. The encoded protein is CASSLRTGWDEQYF.

For the CDR3, the DNA is TGTGCCAGCAGTTCGACCGGGACACGGGGGTACGAGCAGTACTTC. The encoded protein is CASSSTGTRGYEQYF. This chain joins TRBV9 and TRBJ2-7, with D possibly being TRBD1 or TRBD2 (6 bases each). V was trimmed by 5 bases and J by 4 bases, leaving 19 bases between them. The CDR3 has 15 residues. The germline gives CDR1 SGDLS, CDR2 YYNGEE.

The CDR3 is CASSLGQGIGELFF. The CDR3 region has the DNA TGTGCCAGCAGCTTAGGGCAGGGGATCGGGGAGCTGTTTTTT. The rearrangement links TRBV7-9 to TRBJ2-2; D perhaps matches TRBD1 (6 bases). Trimming pared 1 base from V and 7 bases from J, leaving 10 bases between. Germline assignment: CDR1 SEHNR and CDR2 FQNEAQ (reference sequence). This CDR3 comprises 14 residues.

The chain employs TRBV5-1 and TRBJ1-2, with D uncertain. The CDR3 is made up of 16 amino acids. Deletions cut 0 bases from V and 0 bases from J, with 12 bases between. CDR1 is SGHRS and CDR2 is YFSETQ in the germline V gene. CDR3 nucleotides: TGCGCCAGCAGCTTGGTGCCGGGCCCAGCTAACTATGGCTACACCTTC. This encodes CASSLVPGPANYGYTF.